Below are 22 T cell receptor beta chains sequenced from a single sample in a study of human T cells and chemical hapten exposure. MiXCR, applied by TCRdb to the RACE reads, yields one record per CDR3 protein. Of more than 150,000 distinct CDR3 sequences in the sample, roughly a quarter are singletons; the top ten hold 2% to 2.5%. Time point meaning: patch test 3, about 24 weeks after DPC sensitization. Treatment: therapeutic diphenylcyclopropenone sensitization with weekly scalp DPC. Source: whole blood, taken in connection with sensitization to the hapten diphenylcyclopropenone (DPC). These TCRs come from a middle-aged woman with alopecia areata. Some clones in this sample may be carry-over from other donors' samples.

The rearrangement uses TRBV10-3 and TRBJ1-5, with D hard to call. This CDR3 is 16 amino acids long. V gave up 4 bases and J gave up 0 bases, with 13 bases separating them. Germline-derived CDR1 and CDR2 are ENHRY and SYGVKD. CDR3 DNA: TGTGCCATCAGTGTGGGTCCGAGCGATAGCAATCAGCCCCAGCATTTT. Residues: CAISVGPSDSNQPQHF.

V gene TRBV28 combines with J gene TRBJ2-2; TRBD2 agrees at 8 bases. In germline, CDR1 is MDHEN, CDR2 SYDVKM. The CDR3 is 14 amino acids. After removal of 3 bases from V and 6 bases from J, the junction contained 3 bases not matched to a gene. The CDR3 reads CASSFGGAAGELFF. The CDR3 DNA sequence: TGTGCCAGCAGTTTCGGGGGGGCCGCCGGGGAGCTGTTTTTT. Based on the CDR3 plus reference TRBV28 and TRBJ2-2, the full variable domain is DVKVTQSSRYLVKRTGEKVFLECVQDMDHENMFWYRQDPGLGLRLIYFSYDVKMKEKGDIPEGYSVSREKKERFSLILESASTNQTSMYLCASSFGGAAGELFFGEGSRLTVL.

The chain is built from TRBV20-1 and TRBJ2-1; D not resolved. Germline CDR1 DFQATT, CDR2 SNEGSKA (reference sequence). The V gene lost 3 bases and the J gene lost 1 base, with 13 bases spanning the gap. The CDR3 extends over 15 amino acids. CDR3 bases: TGCAGTGCTAGGGACCCATTGGGTTCCTACAATGAGCAGTTCTTC. Its protein product is CSARDPLGSYNEQFF.

The chain couples TRBV19 to TRBJ1-5; D gene uncertain. CDR1 is LNHDA, CDR2 SQIVND, per germline (reference sequence). This CDR3 region has 13 residues. The V end was cut by 3 bases, the J end by 10 bases, with 13 bases between. The chain's CDR3 is CASSIDVRFPQHF. The CDR3 DNA sequence: TGTGCCAGTAGTATTGATGTCAGGTTCCCCCAGCATTTT. The whole variable domain, filled in from reference TRBV19 and TRBJ1-5, reads DGGITQSPKYLFRKEGQNVTLSCEQNLNHDAMYWYRQDPGQGLRLIYYSQIVNDFQKGDIAEGYSVSREKKESFPLTVTSAQKNPTAFYLCASSIDVRFPQHFGDGTRLSIL.

The table lists this clonotype with a few counts. V gene TRBV11-2 combines with J gene TRBJ2-5; D not resolved. The CDR3 has 13 amino acids. The V end lost 5 bases, the J end lost 5 bases, and 12 bases lay between the germline ends. Germline-derived CDR1 and CDR2 are SGHAT and FQNNGV. The CDR3 here is CASSRGVGETQYF. The DNA for the CDR3 is TGTGCCAGCAGCCGTGGGGTGGGGGAGACCCAGTACTTC. Based on the CDR3 plus reference TRBV11-2 and TRBJ2-5, the full variable domain is EAGVAQSPRYKIIEKRQSVAFWCNPISGHATLYWYQQILGQGPKLLIQFQNNGVVDDSQLPKDRFSAERLKGVDSTLKIQPAKLEDSAVYLCASSRGVGETQYFGPGTRLLVL.

The chain recombines TRBV4-2 with TRBJ2-1; no clear D. The germline V and J ends were trimmed by 2 bases and 7 bases, with 3 bases remaining between them. The CDR3 is 11 residues long. The germline gives CDR1 LGHNA, CDR2 YNFKEQ. CDR3 DNA: TGTGCCAGCAGCCAACGGAATGAGCAGTTCTTC. It yields the protein CASSQRNEQFF.

This clonotype was recorded at least ten times. The chain employs TRBV9 and TRBJ2-5; 9 bases line up with TRBD1. J was trimmed by 4 bases and V by 0 bases; bases with no gene match: 7. Germline V gene lookup returns CDR1 SGDLS and CDR2 YYNGEE. This CDR3 region has 16 residues. The CDR3 loop reads CASSVAGGTGSETQYF. CDR3 DNA: TGTGCCAGCAGCGTAGCAGGAGGGACAGGGTCAGAGACCCAGTACTTC.

The gene calls are TRBV11-2 and TRBJ1-1; D unclear. The CDR3 contains 12 residues. Per the germline V gene, CDR1 is SGHAT and CDR2 is FQNNGV. Deletions cut 0 bases from V and 11 bases from J, with 10 bases between. CDR3 nucleotides: TGTGCCAGCAGCTTAGAGGGCCCGAGGGCTTTCTTT. Its translation: CASSLEGPRAFF.

The chain couples TRBV2 to TRBJ2-3, with D maybe TRBD2 (5 bases). Trimming left V 8 bases short and J 2 bases short, with 20 bases between. This CDR3 has 16 residues. The germline CDR1 and CDR2 sequences are SNHLY and FYNNEI. The CDR3 DNA reads as TGTGCCAGCGCCGCAGGAGGTTACAGAATCACAGATACGCAGTATTTT. Translated: CASAAGGYRITDTQYF.

V is TRBV6-5 and J is TRBJ2-1; a weak D match, TRBD2 (6 bases). The CDR3 loop spans 15 amino acids. CDR1 MNHEY and CDR2 SVGAGI come from the germline V gene. V was pared by 0 bases and J by 5 bases, with 11 bases between. DNA of the CDR3: TGTGCCAGCAGTTACTCCGGGACTGGTAACAATGAGCAGTTCTTC. This gives the protein CASSYSGTGNNEQFF.

The V call is TRBV6-6, the J call TRBJ2-1, with TRBD1 matching over 11 bases. The ends lost 11 bases at V and 7 bases at J; junction bases unmatched: 10. CDR1 is MNHNY, CDR2 SVGAGI, per germline (reference sequence). CDR3 size: 14 residues. The CDR3 spells CAHQPDRGLNEQFF. The CDR3 DNA reads TGTGCCCACCAGCCGGACAGGGGGCTTAATGAGCAGTTCTTC.

In its sample, this clonotype was seen a few times. This chain connects TRBV7-2 to TRBJ2-3; D may be TRBD2 (6 bases). The germline V and J ends were trimmed by 1 base and 6 bases, with 11 bases remaining between them. Per the germline V gene, CDR1 is SGHTA and CDR2 is FQGNSA. The CDR3 is 14 residues long. This chain's CDR3 is CASSLGLASDTQYF. CDR3 sequence (DNA): TGTGCCAGCAGCTTAGGGCTAGCGAGCGATACGCAGTATTTT.

This clonotype was observed a few times. V gene TRBV9 combines with J gene TRBJ1-6; D remains unclear. Deletions cut 0 bases from V and 5 bases from J, with 6 bases between. The CDR3 is 14 amino acids. Per germline, CDR1 SGDLS and CDR2 YYNGEE. CDR3 coding DNA: TGTGCCAGCAGCGTAGGACGGGATAATTCACCCCTCCACTTT. Translation: CASSVGRDNSPLHF.

The chain has TRBV4-3 and TRBJ2-5; D is undetermined. This CDR3 contains 16 residues. V lost 0 bases and J lost 2, with 13 bases in between. CDR1 LGHNA and CDR2 YSLEER come from the germline V gene. The chain's CDR3 is CASSQDPFRGQETQYF. The DNA for the CDR3 is TGCGCCAGCAGCCAAGATCCCTTCCGAGGTCAAGAGACCCAGTACTTC.

This clonotype came up a few times. This sequence joins TRBV29-1 and TRBJ1-3; D is unclear. CDR1 SQVTM and CDR2 ANQGSEA come from the germline V gene. Trimming pared 3 bases from V and 2 bases from J, leaving 5 bases between. This CDR3 is built from 12 residues. CDR3 sequence (DNA): TGCAGCGTTGACGACCCTGGAAACACCATATATTTT. Its protein is CSVDDPGNTIYF.

This clonotype was seen more than once but under ten times. This chain joins TRBV10-3 and TRBJ2-3; a possible D gene is TRBD1 (5 bases). Germline CDR1 is ENHRY and CDR2 is SYGVKD. Trimming stripped 10 bases from V and 6 bases from J, with 26 bases between. The CDR3 length is 16 residues. The CDR3 spells CATSAGSRNTGDTQYF. The CDR3 nucleotides are TGTGCCACCTCAGCAGGGTCCCGGAATACCGGGGATACGCAGTATTTT.

The rearrangement links TRBV6-5 to TRBJ1-1; D gene ambiguous. Trimming took off 9 bases at V and 4 bases at J, with 9 bases between the two ends. Germline V gene sequence: CDR1 MNHEY, CDR2 SVGAGI. The CDR3 extends over 11 amino acids. This CDR3 reads CASTAGTEAFF. The CDR3 bases are TGTGCCAGTACGGCGGGCACTGAAGCTTTCTTT.

This chain links TRBV5-1 with TRBJ2-1, with D perhaps TRBD2 (5 bases). This CDR3 is built from 13 residues. V was pared by 5 bases and J by 4 bases, with 10 bases between. Germline V CDR1 and CDR2: SGHRS, YFSETQ. CDR3 loop: CASRDWNYNEQFF. The CDR3 coding sequence is TGCGCCAGCAGGGACTGGAATTACAATGAGCAGTTCTTC.

The chain couples TRBV15 to TRBJ2-7; D call uncertain. CDR1 LNHNV and CDR2 YYDKDF come from the germline V gene (reference sequence). The CDR3 is 11 residues long. The V and J ends lost 8 bases and 4 bases respectively, with 9 bases between them. The CDR3: CATGYGYEQYF. The CDR3 DNA follows: TGTGCCACCGGCTATGGTTACGAGCAGTACTTC.

The chain uses TRBV15 and TRBJ2-2; the D is unclear. The CDR3 contains 13 residues. Trimming pared 1 base from V and 6 bases from J, leaving 6 bases between. Germline CDR1 LNHNV, CDR2 YYDKDF (reference sequence). The CDR3 DNA is TGTGCCACCAGCAGAGGGCAACCCGGGGAGCTGTTTTTT. Its protein is CATSRGQPGELFF.

This chain joins TRBV20-1 and TRBJ2-7; 10 bases map to TRBD1. This CDR3 region has 16 residues. CDR1 and CDR2 from the germline V gene are DFQATT and SNEGSKA (reference sequence). The ends lost 2 bases at V and 3 bases at J; junction bases unmatched: 10. Written as DNA, the CDR3 is TGCAGTGCTAGACCCGTGGACAGGGGGGACTTCTACGAGCAGTACTTC. This codes for CSARPVDRGDFYEQYF.

This clonotype was found many times. V is TRBV6-6 and J is TRBJ2-5, with 8 bases lining up with TRBD1. The ends lost 0 bases at V and 1 base at J; junction bases unmatched: 7. Germline V gives CDR1 MNHNY, CDR2 SVGAGI (reference sequence). The length of the CDR3 is 17 residues. This chain's CDR3 is CASSYSWTGPTQETQYF. CDR3 bases: TGTGCCAGCAGTTACTCATGGACAGGGCCAACCCAAGAGACCCAGTACTTC.